This T cell receptor (beta chain) was captured by sequencing in a study of blood T cell repertoires in COVID-19. Study as a whole: The origin of the acute and convalescent COVID-19 samples was the United States, Italy and Spain. T cells, B-cell-depleted T cells, or PBMCs supplied cDNA or gDNA.

Original methodology: Reference gene primer amplification gave nucleated cell count estimates. The protocol was immunoSEQ multiplex PCR, while the TCRdb copy is restricted to in-frame clones and leaves out a portion. V and J calls and clone size are as listed in that table; D and trimming were resolved from the DNA. The sample lists 150,000 to 200,000 clones; around four fifths were seen once. Seattle's cohort entered during active infection and was followed longitudinally. V was cut by 6 bases and J by 2 bases, with 11 bases left in between. The CDR3 sequence is 13 residues long. The chain employs TRBV12-3 or TRBV12-4 and TRBJ2-7; D perhaps matches TRBD1 (6 bases). Sequences were obtained from peripheral blood. This receptor was obtained from a woman aged 80 or over with COVID-19, enrolled during active disease. CDR3 amino acids: CASRWTDTYEQYF. The CDR3 DNA sequence: TGTGCCAGCAGATGGACAGACACCTACGAGCAGTACTTC.